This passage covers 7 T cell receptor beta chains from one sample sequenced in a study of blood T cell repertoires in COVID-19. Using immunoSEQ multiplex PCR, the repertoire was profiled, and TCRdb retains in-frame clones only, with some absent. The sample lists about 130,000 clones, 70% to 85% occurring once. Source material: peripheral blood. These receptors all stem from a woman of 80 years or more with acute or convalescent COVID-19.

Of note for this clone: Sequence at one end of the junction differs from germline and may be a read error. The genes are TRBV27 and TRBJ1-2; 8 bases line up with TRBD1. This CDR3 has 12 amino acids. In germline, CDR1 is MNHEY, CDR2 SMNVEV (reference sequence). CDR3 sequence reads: CASRFRSDRELF. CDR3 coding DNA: TGTGCCAGCAGATTTAGATCGGACAGGGAACTCTTC.

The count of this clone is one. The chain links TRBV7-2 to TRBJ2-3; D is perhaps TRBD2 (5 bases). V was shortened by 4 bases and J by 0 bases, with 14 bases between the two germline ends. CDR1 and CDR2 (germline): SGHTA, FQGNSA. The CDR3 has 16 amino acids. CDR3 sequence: CASSWPSIYSTDTQYF. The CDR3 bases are TGTGCCAGCAGCTGGCCTAGCATATATAGCACAGATACGCAGTATTTT.

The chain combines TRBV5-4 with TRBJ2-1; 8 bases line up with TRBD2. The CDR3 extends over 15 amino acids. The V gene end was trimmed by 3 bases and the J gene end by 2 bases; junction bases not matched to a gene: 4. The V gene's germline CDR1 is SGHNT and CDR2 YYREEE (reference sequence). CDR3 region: CASSWSGGAYNEQFF. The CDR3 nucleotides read TGTGCCAGCAGCTGGAGCGGGGGCGCCTACAATGAGCAGTTCTTC.

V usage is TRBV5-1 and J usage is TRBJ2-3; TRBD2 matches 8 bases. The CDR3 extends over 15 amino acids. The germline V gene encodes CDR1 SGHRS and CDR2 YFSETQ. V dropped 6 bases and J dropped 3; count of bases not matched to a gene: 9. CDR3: CASNLLQRGTDTQYF. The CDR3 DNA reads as TGCGCCAGCAACCTCCTCCAGCGGGGGACAGATACGCAGTATTTT.

The CDR3 here is CASSLGQGPDTQYF. The CDR3 DNA follows: TGTGCCAGCAGCCTAGGACAGGGACCAGATACGCAGTATTTT. The chain has TRBV3-1 (or the pseudogene TRBV3-2) and TRBJ2-3, with TRBD1 matching 8 bases. Germline V CDR1 and CDR2: LGHDT, YNNKEL (reference sequence). The CDR3 has 14 residues. Germline trimming cut 4 bases from V and 4 bases from J; bases unmatched to any gene: 4.

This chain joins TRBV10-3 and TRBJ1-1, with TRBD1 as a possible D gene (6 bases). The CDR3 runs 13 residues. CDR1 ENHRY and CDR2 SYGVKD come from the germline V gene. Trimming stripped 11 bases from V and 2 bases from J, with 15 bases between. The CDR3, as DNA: TGTGCCGTAATGCGGGGGCTTAACACTGAAGCTTTCTTT. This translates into CAVMRGLNTEAFF.

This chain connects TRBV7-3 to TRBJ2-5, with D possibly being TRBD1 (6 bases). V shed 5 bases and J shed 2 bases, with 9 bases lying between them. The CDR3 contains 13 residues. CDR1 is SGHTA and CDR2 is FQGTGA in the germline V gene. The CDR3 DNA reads TGTGCCAGCAGCCTACAGGGACAAGAGACCCAGTACTTC. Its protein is CASSLQGQETQYF.